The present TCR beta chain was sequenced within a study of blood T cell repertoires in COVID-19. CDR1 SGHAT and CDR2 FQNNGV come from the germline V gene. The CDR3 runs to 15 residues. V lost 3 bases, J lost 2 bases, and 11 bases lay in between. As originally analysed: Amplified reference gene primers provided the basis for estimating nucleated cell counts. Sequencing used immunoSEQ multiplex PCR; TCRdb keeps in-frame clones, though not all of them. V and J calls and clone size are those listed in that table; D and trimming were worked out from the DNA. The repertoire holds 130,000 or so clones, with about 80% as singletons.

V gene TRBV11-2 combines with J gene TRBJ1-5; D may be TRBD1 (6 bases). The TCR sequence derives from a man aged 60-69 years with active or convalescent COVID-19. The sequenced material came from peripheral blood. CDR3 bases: TGTGCCAGCAGCTTTCTAGGGGGGGGCAATCAGCCCCAGCATTTT. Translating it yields CASSFLGGGNQPQHF.